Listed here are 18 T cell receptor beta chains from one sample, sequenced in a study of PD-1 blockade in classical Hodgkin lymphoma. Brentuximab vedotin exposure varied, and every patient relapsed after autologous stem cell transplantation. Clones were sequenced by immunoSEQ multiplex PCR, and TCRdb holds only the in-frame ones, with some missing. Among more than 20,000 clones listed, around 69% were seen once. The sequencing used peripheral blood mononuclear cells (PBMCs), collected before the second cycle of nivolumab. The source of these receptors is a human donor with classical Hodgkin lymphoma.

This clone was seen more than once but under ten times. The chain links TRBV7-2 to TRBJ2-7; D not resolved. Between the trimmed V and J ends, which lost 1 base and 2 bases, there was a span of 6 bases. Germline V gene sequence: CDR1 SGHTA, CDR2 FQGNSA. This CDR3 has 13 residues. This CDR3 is CASSLGGTYEQYF. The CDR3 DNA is TGTGCCAGCAGCTTAGGGGGTACCTACGAGCAGTACTTC. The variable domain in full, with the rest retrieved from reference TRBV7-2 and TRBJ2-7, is GAGVSQSPSNKVTEKGKDVELRCDPISGHTALYWYRQSLGQGLEFLIYFQGNSAPDKSGLPSDRFSAERTGGSVSTLTIQRTQQEDSAVYLCASSLGGTYEQYFGPGTRLTVT.

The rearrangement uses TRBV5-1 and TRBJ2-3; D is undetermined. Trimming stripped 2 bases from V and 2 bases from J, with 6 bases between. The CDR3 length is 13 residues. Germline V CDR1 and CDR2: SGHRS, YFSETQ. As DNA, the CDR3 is TGCGCCAGCAGCTTTGCGTTCACAGATACGCAGTATTTT. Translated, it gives CASSFAFTDTQYF.

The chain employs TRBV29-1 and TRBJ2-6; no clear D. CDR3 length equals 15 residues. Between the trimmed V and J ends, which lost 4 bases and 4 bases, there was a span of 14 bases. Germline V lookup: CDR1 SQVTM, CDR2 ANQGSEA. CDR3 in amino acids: CSVAIIRLGANVLTF. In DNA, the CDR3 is TGCAGCGTTGCAATCATAAGGCTGGGGGCCAACGTCCTGACTTTC.

CDR3: CASRRTGGSRTDTQYF. Here the CDR3 DNA reads TGTGCCAGCAGGCGTACAGGGGGGTCTCGCACAGATACGCAGTATTTT. The rearrangement joins TRBV6-6 to TRBJ2-3, with 8 bases identical to TRBD1. The CDR3 sequence is 16 residues long. Germline V CDR1 and CDR2: MNHNY, SVGAGI (reference sequence). V lost 6 bases, J lost 1 base, and 9 bases stayed unmatched.

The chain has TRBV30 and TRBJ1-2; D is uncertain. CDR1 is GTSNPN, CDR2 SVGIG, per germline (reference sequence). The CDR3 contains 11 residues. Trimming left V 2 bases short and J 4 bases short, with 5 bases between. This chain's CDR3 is CAWSLLYGYTF. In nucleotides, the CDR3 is TGTGCCTGGAGTCTCCTCTATGGCTACACCTTC.

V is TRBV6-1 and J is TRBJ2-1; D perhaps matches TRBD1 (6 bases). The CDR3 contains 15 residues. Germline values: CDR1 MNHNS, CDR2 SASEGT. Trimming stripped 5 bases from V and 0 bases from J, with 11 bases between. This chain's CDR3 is CASSSGTYSYNEQFF. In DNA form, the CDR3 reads TGTGCCAGCAGTTCCGGGACATACTCCTACAATGAGCAGTTCTTC.

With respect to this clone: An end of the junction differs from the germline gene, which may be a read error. The CDR3 region is CASSLTRGTDTQYF. DNA for the CDR3: TGTGCCAGCAGCTTAACCCGCGGCACGGATACGCAGTATTTT. This chain connects TRBV7-9 to TRBJ2-3; D unresolved. The CDR3 has 14 amino acids. Germline V gene data show CDR1 as SEHNR and CDR2 as FQNEAQ (reference sequence).

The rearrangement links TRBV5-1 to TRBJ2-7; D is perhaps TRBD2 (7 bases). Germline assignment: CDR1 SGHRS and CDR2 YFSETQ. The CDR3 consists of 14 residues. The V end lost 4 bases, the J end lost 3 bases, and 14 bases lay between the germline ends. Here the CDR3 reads CASSATGGNYEQYF. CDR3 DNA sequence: TGCGCCAGCAGCGCAACGGGGGGCAACTACGAGCAGTACTTC.

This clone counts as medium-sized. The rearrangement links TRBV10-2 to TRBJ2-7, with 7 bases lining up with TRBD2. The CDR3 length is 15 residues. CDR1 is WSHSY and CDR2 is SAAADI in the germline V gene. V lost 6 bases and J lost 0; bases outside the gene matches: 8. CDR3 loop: CASSPPSGASYEQYF. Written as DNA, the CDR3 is TGCGCCAGCAGCCCCCCCAGCGGGGCCTCCTACGAGCAGTACTTC.

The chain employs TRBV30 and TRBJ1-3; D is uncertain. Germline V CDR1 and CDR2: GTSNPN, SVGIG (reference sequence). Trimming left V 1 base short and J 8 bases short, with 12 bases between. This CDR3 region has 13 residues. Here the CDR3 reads CAWSASQRYTIYF. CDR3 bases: TGTGCCTGGAGTGCCTCCCAGAGATACACCATATATTTT.

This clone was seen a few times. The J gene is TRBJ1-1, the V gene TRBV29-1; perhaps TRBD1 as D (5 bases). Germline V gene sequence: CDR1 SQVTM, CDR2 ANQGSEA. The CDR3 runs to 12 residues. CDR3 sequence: CTGGGQGTEAFF. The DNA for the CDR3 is TGCACCGGTGGAGGGCAGGGCACTGAAGCTTTCTTT.

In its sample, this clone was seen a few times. The CDR3 sequence is CASTPGLAAGIDYNEQFF. CDR3 DNA: TGTGCCAGTACCCCTGGTCTGGCCGCGGGGATAGACTACAATGAGCAGTTCTTC. The chain carries TRBV19 and TRBJ2-1; D might be TRBD2 (6 bases). Germline-derived CDR1 and CDR2 are LNHDA and SQIVND (reference sequence). The CDR3 consists of 18 residues. Trimming left V 7 bases short and J 3 bases short, with 25 bases between.

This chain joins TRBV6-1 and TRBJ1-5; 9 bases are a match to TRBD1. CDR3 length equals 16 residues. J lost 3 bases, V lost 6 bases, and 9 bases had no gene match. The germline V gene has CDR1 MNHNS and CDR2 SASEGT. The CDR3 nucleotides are TGTGCCAGCAGGGAACAGGGGGCTATTGTCAATCAGCCCCAGCATTTT. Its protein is CASREQGAIVNQPQHF.

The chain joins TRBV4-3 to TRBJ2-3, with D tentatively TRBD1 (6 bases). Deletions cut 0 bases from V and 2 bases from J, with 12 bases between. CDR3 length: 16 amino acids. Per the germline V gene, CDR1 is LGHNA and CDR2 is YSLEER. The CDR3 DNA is TGCGCCAGCAGCCAAGATCAGGGGCCCAACACAGATACGCAGTATTTT. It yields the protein CASSQDQGPNTDTQYF.

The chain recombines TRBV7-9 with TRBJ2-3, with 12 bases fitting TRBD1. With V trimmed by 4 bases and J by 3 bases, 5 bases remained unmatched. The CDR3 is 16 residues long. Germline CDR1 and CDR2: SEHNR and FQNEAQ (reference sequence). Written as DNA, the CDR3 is TGTGCCAGCAGCTCTGGGGACAGGGGGCGGACAGATACGCAGTATTTT. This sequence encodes CASSSGDRGRTDTQYF. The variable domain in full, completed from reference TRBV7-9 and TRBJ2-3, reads DTGVSQNPRHKITKRGQNVTFRCDPISEHNRLYWYRQTLGQGPEFLTYFQNEAQLEKSRLLSDRFSAERPKGSFSTLEIQRTEQGDSAMYLCASSSGDRGRTDTQYFGPGTRLTVL.

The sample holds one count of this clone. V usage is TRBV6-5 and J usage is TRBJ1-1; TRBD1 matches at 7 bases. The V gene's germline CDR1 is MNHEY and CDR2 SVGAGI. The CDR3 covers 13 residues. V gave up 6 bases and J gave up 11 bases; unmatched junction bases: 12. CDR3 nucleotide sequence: TGTGCCAGCAGGACAGGGCAAGTTCTTAGGGCTTTCTTT. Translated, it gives CASRTGQVLRAFF.

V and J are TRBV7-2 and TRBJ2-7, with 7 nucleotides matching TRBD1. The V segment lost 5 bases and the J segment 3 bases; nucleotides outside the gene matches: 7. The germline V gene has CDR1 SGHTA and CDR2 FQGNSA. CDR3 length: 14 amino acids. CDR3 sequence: CASSPAPGGYEQYF. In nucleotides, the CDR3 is TGTGCCAGCAGCCCGGCGCCAGGGGGCTACGAGCAGTACTTC.

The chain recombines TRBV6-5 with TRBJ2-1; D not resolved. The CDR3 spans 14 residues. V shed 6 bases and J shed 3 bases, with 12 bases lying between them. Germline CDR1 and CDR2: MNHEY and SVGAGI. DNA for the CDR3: TGTGCCAGCAGCCGATTCGGAAACTACAATGAGCAGTTCTTC. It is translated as CASSRFGNYNEQFF.